Following are 14 T cell receptor beta chains from one sample sequenced in a study of early T cells in non-severe SARS-CoV-2 infection. In TCRdb, the 5' RACE reads were re-called with MiXCR into one record per CDR3 protein. The data show about 83,000 distinct CDR3 sequences, with more than 9% seen just once and about 6.5% held by the top ten. What was sequenced was whole blood. These receptors all come from an adult who was a healthcare worker with PCR-confirmed SARS-CoV-2 infection or an uninfected control (not recorded which).

V gene TRBV6-1 combines with J gene TRBJ2-7; the match to TRBD1 covers 8 bases. The CDR3 extends over 15 amino acids. V lost 5 bases to trimming and J lost 6 bases; unmatched junction nucleotides: 12. CDR1 is MNHNS, CDR2 SASEGT, per germline. DNA of the CDR3: TGTGCCAGCAGTTACCTTCCGGGACAGGCTGCCGAGCAGTACTTC. Translating gives CASSYLPGQAAEQYF.

Here the CDR3 DNA reads TGTGCCAGCAGCTTAGATCGGGGGGCGCGACGTGGCTACACCTTC. Translation: CASSLDRGARRGYTF. This sequence joins TRBV13 and TRBJ1-2, with D possibly TRBD1 on 6 matching bases. Looked up from germline, CDR1 is PRHDT and CDR2 is FYEKMQ (reference sequence). Trimming stripped 1 base from V and 7 bases from J, with 16 bases between. The CDR3 consists of 15 residues.

This clonotype was observed a few times. In DNA, the CDR3 is TGCGCCAGCAGCCAACCGACTAGCGGGAGGGCGCGAGAGACCCAGTACTTC. It specifies CASSQPTSGRARETQYF. The V call is TRBV4-1, the J call TRBJ2-5; 14 bases agree with TRBD2. The CDR3 has 17 residues. Losses at the gene ends were 2 bases for V and 4 bases for J; bases not matched to a gene: 6. Germline CDR1 is MGHRA and CDR2 is YSYEKL.

The J gene is TRBJ2-1, the V gene TRBV7-6, with TRBD2 matching over 7 bases. This CDR3 has 14 amino acids. Trimming removed 5 bases from V and 6 bases from J; junction bases left unmatched: 7. Germline V gene sequence: CDR1 SGHVS, CDR2 FNYEAQ. The CDR3 loop reads CASSVTGTTNEQFF. CDR3 DNA: TGTGCCAGCAGCGTGACCGGGACTACCAATGAGCAGTTCTTC.

The chain uses TRBV5-1 and TRBJ1-1; no clear D gene. Trimming took 2 bases from V and 8 from J, leaving 7 bases between them. CDR3 length: 11 residues. Germline CDR1 is SGHRS and CDR2 is YFSETQ. CDR3 bases: TGCGCCAGCAGCTTCGGACCAGAAGCTTTCTTT. Translation: CASSFGPEAFF.

The chain is built from TRBV7-2 and TRBJ2-1; 8 nucleotides align to TRBD2. The germline V gene has CDR1 SGHTA and CDR2 FQGNSA. V dropped 1 base and J dropped 3; count of bases not matched to a gene: 2. The CDR3 has 15 residues. The CDR3 DNA reads as TGTGCCAGCAGCTTAGTCGGGACTAGCTACAATGAGCAGTTCTTC. Translated, it gives CASSLVGTSYNEQFF. The entire variable domain, with the rest obtained from reference TRBV7-2 and TRBJ2-1, is as follows: GAGVSQSPSNKVTEKGKDVELRCDPISGHTALYWYRQSLGQGLEFLIYFQGNSAPDKSGLPSDRFSAERTGGSVSTLTIQRTQQEDSAVYLCASSLVGTSYNEQFFGPGTRLTVL.

Only a few counts were recorded for this clonotype. The chain recombines TRBV5-1 with TRBJ2-2, with D perhaps matching TRBD1 (6 bases). The V gene's germline CDR1 is SGHRS and CDR2 YFSETQ. Trimming removed 2 bases from V and 5 bases from J, with 7 bases in between. The CDR3 totals 13 residues. The CDR3 here is CASSLQGTGELFF. CDR3 coding DNA: TGCGCCAGCAGCTTACAGGGAACCGGGGAGCTGTTTTTT.

This clonotype has just a few counts. This sequence joins TRBV30 and TRBJ2-7; 9 nucleotides match TRBD1. Germline V gene data show CDR1 as GTSNPN and CDR2 as SVGIG (reference sequence). The CDR3 loop spans 13 amino acids. Trimming took 3 bases from V and 2 from J; bases not matched to a gene: 2. The CDR3 region has the DNA TGTGCCTGGAGCCGGGACAGGGCCTACGAGCAGTACTTC. This gives the protein CAWSRDRAYEQYF.

Ten or more counts support this clonotype. The chain joins TRBV7-9 to TRBJ2-5, with TRBD2 identical over 16 bases. The CDR3 is 22 residues long. V lost 4 bases to trimming and J lost 5 bases; unmatched junction nucleotides: 22. Germline V gene sequence: CDR1 SEHNR, CDR2 FQNEAQ (reference sequence). The CDR3 region has the DNA TGTGCCAGCAGCTCTATCAGAACCGGGACTAGCGGGAGGGCCGAGTCCATGGAGACCCAGTACTTC. As protein: CASSSIRTGTSGRAESMETQYF.

Points on this clonotype: An end of the junction does not agree with germline; a read error may underlie this. The chain joins TRBV7-2 to TRBJ1-1; 9 bases map to TRBD1. This CDR3 region has 13 residues. The germline CDR1 and CDR2 sequences are SGHTA and FQGNSA. As DNA, the CDR3 is TGTGTCAGCAGCTCGACAGGGGGTACTGAAGCTTTCTTT. Amino acids: CVSSSTGGTEAFF.

This clonotype was seen repeatedly, ten times or more. The chain is built from TRBV12-3 or TRBV12-4 and TRBJ1-4; TRBD1 matches at 7 bases. The length of the CDR3 is 14 residues. V lost 6 bases and J lost 7; bases outside the gene matches: 8. The DNA for the CDR3 is TGTGCCAGCAGCCTACAGGGGAAAGGTGAAAAACTGTTTTTT. This codes for CASSLQGKGEKLFF.

A note on this clonotype: One junction end disagrees with the germline gene, perhaps due to a read error. The chain employs TRBV24-1 and TRBJ2-6, with 7 bases lining up with TRBD1. CDR1 KGHDR and CDR2 SFDVKD come from the germline V gene. The CDR3 runs 13 residues. The CDR3 spells CATSETGVNVLTF. Here the CDR3 DNA reads TGTGCCACCAGTGAAACAGGGGTCAACGTCCTGACTTTC.

This clonotype came up a few times. The chain couples TRBV3-1 to TRBJ2-1, with 16 bases that match TRBD2. Trimming cost V 9 bases and J 8 bases; bases outside gene matches: 7. The CDR3 covers 15 residues. The germline gives CDR1 LGHDT, CDR2 YNNKEL (reference sequence). The DNA for the CDR3 is TGTGCCAGTACTCCCGGGACTAGCGGGAGGGATGAGCAGTTCTTC. Translated, it gives CASTPGTSGRDEQFF.

This clonotype was picked up many times. The chain uses TRBV27 and TRBJ2-1; possibly TRBD1 for D (5 bases). Germline V CDR1 and CDR2: MNHEY, SMNVEV (reference sequence). The length of the CDR3 is 15 residues. With 2 bases removed from V and 11 bases from J, the gap between germline ends came to 19 bases. The CDR3 loop reads CASSLGRAESTQQFF. The DNA for the CDR3 is TGTGCCAGCAGTTTAGGCAGGGCCGAAAGCACCCAGCAGTTCTTC.